Reported below is one T cell receptor beta chain. Its antigen is as yet unknown. Data came from immunoSEQ multiplex PCR; TCRdb stores just in-frame clones and leaves some out. Among tens of thousands of clones, about 74% were seen once, and the ten largest hold about 4.9%. This sample was taken from a study of a mutant IDH1 vaccine in newly diagnosed glioma. Study-level points and caveats: Pseudoprogression seemed unrelated to changes in top peripheral T cell clonotypes.

Time point here: week 35, safety follow-up. Vaccine doses each comprised 300 ug of mutant IDH1 20-mer peptide, with topical imiquimod. At weeks 1, 3, 5, 7, 11, 15, 19 and 23, patients received a vaccination, eight in all. The CDR3 length is 12 residues. The V end was cut by 0 bases, the J end by 8 bases, with 10 bases between. Germline values: CDR1 GTSNPN, CDR2 SVGIG (reference sequence). This TCR derives from a middle-aged man with glioma. This material consisted of PBMCs, taken from a glioma patient whose treatment included an IDH1 peptide vaccine. The V gene is TRBV30, the J gene TRBJ1-1; tentatively, D is TRBD1 (5 bases). The CDR3 region has the DNA TGTGCCTGGAGTGTCAATGAGGGGGAAGCTTTCTTT. It translates to CAWSVNEGEAFF.